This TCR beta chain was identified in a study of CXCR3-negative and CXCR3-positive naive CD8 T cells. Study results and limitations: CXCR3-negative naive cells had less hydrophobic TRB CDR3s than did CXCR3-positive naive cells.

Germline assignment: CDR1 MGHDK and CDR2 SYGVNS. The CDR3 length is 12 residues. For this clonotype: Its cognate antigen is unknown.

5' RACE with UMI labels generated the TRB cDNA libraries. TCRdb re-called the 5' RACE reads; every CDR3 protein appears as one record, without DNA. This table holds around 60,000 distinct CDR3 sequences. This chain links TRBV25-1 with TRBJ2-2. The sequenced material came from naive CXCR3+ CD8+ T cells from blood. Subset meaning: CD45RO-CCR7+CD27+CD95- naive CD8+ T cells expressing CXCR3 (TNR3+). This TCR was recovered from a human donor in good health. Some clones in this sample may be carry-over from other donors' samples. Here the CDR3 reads CASTTNTGELFF.